In its sample, the clone carrying this T cell receptor (beta chain) was seen a few times. The record originates from a study of blood T cell repertoires in COVID-19. Across the study: Some COVID-19 samples were acute and others convalescent; all came from the United States, Italy and Spain. T cells, B-cell-depleted T cells, or PBMCs provided the cDNA or gDNA that served as material.

Trimming cost V 4 bases and J 7 bases, with 17 bases left between them. CDR1 is MGHRA and CDR2 is YSYEKL in the germline V gene. The CDR3 consists of 15 residues. Profiling relied on immunoSEQ multiplex PCR, and the TCRdb table lists in-frame clones only, not all of them. The repertoire consists of hundreds of thousands of clones, with roughly 90% occurring once and the leading ten covering roughly 12%. The specimen was peripheral blood. The chain employs TRBV4-1 and TRBJ2-1; perhaps TRBD2 as D (6 bases). The origin of this receptor is a woman aged 30 to 39 with COVID-19, enrolled during active disease. The CDR3 sequence is CASSLTISGGNEQFF. The CDR3 DNA reads TGCGCCAGCAGCCTGACGATTAGCGGAGGGAATGAGCAGTTCTTC.